One sample yielded the 5 T cell receptor beta chains listed below, sequenced in a study of patients and donors after allogeneic stem cell transplantation. TCRdb reprocessed the RT-PCR reads via MiXCR and lists one record per CDR3 protein. The sample lists more than 850,000 distinct CDR3 sequences, under 20% occurring once. The sequencing sample was made of blood, either unsorted or a sorted T cell fraction (not recorded which). The receptor source for this set is a human donor who was either an allogeneic HSCT recipient or a stem cell or donor lymphocyte infusion donor (not recorded which). It is not recorded whose cells these are; they may come from a transplant donor.

The sample holds many counts of this clonotype. The gene calls are TRBV12-3 or TRBV12-4 and TRBJ1-1, with D unresolved. This CDR3 contains 13 residues. Trimming removed 6 bases from V and 1 base from J, with 9 bases in between. The CDR3 DNA follows: TGTGCCAGCAGCCCCCACGGGAACACTGAAGCTTTCTTT. It codes for CASSPHGNTEAFF.

This clonotype was recorded many times. The V and J genes are TRBV10-3 and TRBJ2-7; perhaps TRBD1 as D (6 bases). The V end was cut by 0 bases, the J end by 9 bases, with 6 bases between. The germline V gene has CDR1 ENHRY and CDR2 SYGVKD. The CDR3 is 11 amino acids. CDR3 sequence: CAISESGAQYF. The CDR3 DNA sequence: TGTGCCATCAGTGAGTCGGGGGCGCAGTACTTC.

This clonotype was observed a few times. This sequence joins TRBV12-3 or TRBV12-4 and TRBJ1-1, with 10 bases fitting TRBD1. This CDR3 region has 15 residues. V lost 5 bases, J lost 5 bases, and 8 bases stayed unmatched. This chain's CDR3 is CASSAPDRGSTEAFF. CDR3 nucleotide sequence: TGTGCCAGCAGTGCACCGGACAGGGGGTCGACTGAAGCTTTCTTT.

The chain couples TRBV9 to TRBJ2-1; perhaps TRBD2 as D (6 bases). The germline gives CDR1 SGDLS, CDR2 YYNGEE. The V end lost 3 bases, the J end lost 9 bases, and 19 bases lay between the germline ends. The CDR3 has 15 residues. For the CDR3, the DNA is TGTGCCAGCAGCGCACCGGGACGGGGGTATACTGAGCAGTTCTTC. It specifies CASSAPGRGYTEQFF.

This clonotype was seen ten or more times. This chain links TRBV10-3 with TRBJ2-5; no firm D call. The V and J ends lost 9 bases and 5 bases respectively, with 19 bases between them. Germline V gene sequence: CDR1 ENHRY, CDR2 SYGVKD. The CDR3 runs 14 residues. The CDR3 DNA reads as TGTGCCATTCGGGCAGGTAACGGTCGGGAGACCCAGTACTTC. Its protein is CAIRAGNGRETQYF.